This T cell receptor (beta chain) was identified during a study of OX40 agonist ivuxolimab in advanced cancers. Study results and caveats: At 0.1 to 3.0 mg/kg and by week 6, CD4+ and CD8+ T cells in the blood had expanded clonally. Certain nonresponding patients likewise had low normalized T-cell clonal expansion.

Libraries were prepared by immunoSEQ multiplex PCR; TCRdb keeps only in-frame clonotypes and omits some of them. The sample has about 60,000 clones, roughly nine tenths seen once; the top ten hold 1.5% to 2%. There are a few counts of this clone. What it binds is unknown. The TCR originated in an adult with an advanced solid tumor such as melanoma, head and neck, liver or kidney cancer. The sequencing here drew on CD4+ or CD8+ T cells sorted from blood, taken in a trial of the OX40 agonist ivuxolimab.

The CDR3 DNA follows: TGTGCCAGCAGTCGAATAGGGCTGTATGGCTACACCTTC. This sequence encodes CASSRIGLYGYTF. V is TRBV28 and J is TRBJ1-2; D unclear. Germline-derived CDR1 and CDR2 are MDHEN and SYDVKM. The CDR3 extends over 13 amino acids. V lost 5 bases, J lost 5 bases, and 12 bases lay in between.